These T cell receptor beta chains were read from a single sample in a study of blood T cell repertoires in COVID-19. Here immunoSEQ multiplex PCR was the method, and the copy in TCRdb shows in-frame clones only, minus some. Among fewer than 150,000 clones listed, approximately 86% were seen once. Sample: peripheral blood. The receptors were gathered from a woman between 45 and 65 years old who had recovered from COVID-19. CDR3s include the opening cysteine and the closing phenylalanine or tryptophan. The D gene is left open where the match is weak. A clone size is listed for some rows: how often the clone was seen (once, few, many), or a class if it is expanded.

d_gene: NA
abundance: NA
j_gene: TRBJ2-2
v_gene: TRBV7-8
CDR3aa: CASSPGTRGTGELFF
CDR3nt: TGTGCCAGCAGCCCAGGTACCCGGGGCACCGGGGAGCTGTTTTTT

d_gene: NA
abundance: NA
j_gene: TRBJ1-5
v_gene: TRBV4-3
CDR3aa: CASSQDQGRGNQPQHF
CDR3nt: TGCGCCAGCAGCCAAGATCAGGGCAGGGGCAATCAGCCCCAGCATTTT

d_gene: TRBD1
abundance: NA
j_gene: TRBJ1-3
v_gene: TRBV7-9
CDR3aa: CASSFDRAIYF
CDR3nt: TGTGCCAGCAGTTTTGACAGGGCCATATATTTT

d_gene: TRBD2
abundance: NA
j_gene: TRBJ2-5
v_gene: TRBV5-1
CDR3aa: CASSTSGTSEETQYF
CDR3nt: TGCGCCAGCAGCACCTCCGGGACTAGCGAAGAGACCCAGTACTTC

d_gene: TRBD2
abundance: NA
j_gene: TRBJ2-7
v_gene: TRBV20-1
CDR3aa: CSVSSGRVYEQYF
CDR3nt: TGCAGTGTTAGTAGCGGGAGGGTGTACGAGCAGTACTTC

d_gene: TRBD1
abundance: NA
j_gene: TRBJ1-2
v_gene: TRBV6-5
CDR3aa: CASSATGTNGYTF
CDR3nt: TGTGCCAGCAGCGCGACAGGGACGAATGGCTACACCTTC

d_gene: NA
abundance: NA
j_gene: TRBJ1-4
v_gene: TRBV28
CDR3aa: CASSWFGAGVNEKLFF
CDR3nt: TGTGCCAGCAGTTGGTTCGGGGCAGGGGTAAATGAAAAACTGTTTTTT

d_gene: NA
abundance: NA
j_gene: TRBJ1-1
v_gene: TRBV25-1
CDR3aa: CASSPWTDEAFF
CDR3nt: TGTGCCAGCAGTCCTTGGACAGATGAAGCTTTCTTT

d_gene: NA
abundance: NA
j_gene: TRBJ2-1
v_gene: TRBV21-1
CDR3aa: CASTKGGWQFF
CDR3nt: TGTGCCAGCACCAAGGGGGGATGGCAGTTCTTC

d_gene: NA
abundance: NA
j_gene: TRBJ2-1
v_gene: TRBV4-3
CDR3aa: CASSQGGAGSNEQFF
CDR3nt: TGCGCCAGCAGCCAAGGGGGCGCAGGTAGCAATGAGCAGTTCTTC

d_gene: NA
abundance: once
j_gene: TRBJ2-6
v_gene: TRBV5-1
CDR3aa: CASSTMTTGANVLTF
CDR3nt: TGCGCCAGCAGCACCATGACAACTGGGGCCAACGTCCTGACTTTC

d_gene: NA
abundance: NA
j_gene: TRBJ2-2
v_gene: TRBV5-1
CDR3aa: CASRDVKGSGELFF
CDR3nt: TGCGCCAGCAGAGACGTAAAGGGGTCCGGGGAGCTGTTTTTT

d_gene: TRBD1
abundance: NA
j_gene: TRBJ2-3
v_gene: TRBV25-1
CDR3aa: CASSRQGSLDTQYF
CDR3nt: TGTGCCAGCAGTAGACAGGGGAGTTTAGATACGCAGTATTTT

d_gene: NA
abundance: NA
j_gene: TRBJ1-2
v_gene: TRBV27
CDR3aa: CASSLSGNYGYTF
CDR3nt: TGTGCCAGCAGTCTGAGCGGGAACTATGGCTACACCTTC

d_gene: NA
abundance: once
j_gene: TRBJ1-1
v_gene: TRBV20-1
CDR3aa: CSASGARRGAFF
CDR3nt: TGCAGTGCTAGTGGCGCACGAAGGGGAGCTTTCTTT

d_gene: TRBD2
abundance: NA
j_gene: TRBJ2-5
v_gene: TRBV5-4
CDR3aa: CASSYERGRETQYF
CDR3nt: TGTGCCAGCAGCTACGAGCGGGGGAGAGAGACCCAGTACTTC

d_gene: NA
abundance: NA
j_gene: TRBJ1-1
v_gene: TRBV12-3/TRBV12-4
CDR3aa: CASSTTGNTEAFF
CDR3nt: TGTGCCAGCAGTACGACAGGGAACACTGAAGCTTTCTTT

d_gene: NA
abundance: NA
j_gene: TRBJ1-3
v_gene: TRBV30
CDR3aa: CAWTWARGNTIYF
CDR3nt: TGTGCCTGGACTTGGGCCCGAGGAAACACCATATATTTT

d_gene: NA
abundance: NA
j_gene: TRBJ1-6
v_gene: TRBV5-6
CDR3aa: CASSLDPFFNSPLHF
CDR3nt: TGTGCCAGCAGCTTGGATCCCTTTTTCAATTCACCCCTCCACTTT

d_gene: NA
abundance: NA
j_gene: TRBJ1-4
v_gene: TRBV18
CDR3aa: CASSPLLGLNEKLFF
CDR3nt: TGTGCCAGCTCACCGCTACTGGGACTTAATGAAAAACTGTTTTTT

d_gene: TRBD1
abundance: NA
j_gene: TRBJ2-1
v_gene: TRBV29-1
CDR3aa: CSTRRGTGDNEQFF
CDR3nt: TGCAGCACCCGGAGGGGGACAGGGGACAATGAGCAGTTCTTC

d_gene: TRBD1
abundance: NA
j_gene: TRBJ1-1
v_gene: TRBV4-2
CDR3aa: CASSPEDQGGEAFF
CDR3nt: TGTGCCAGCAGCCCCGAGGATCAGGGGGGCGAAGCTTTCTTT

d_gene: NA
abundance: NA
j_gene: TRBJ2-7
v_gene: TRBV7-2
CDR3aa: CASSFPRDYEQYF
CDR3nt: TGTGCCAGCAGCTTTCCTCGGGACTACGAGCAGTACTTC